The 15 T cell receptor beta chains reported below all come from one sample, sequenced in a study of vaccination and CD4 T cells after COVID-19. Their antigens remain unidentified. Once obtained from cultured CD4+ T cells, the DNA was sequenced using the Oncomine TCR Beta short-read assay. TCRdb processed the PCR reads anew with MiXCR; each CDR3 protein has one entry. The sample lists over 15,000 distinct CDR3 sequences, 73% occurring once. Treatment of the sample: roughly nine-day PBMC culture with coronavirus spike peptide pools or control peptides (ViraFEST assay). The material sequenced was CD4+ T cells from blood, cultured in vitro. Source of these receptors: a human donor who had recovered from COVID-19.

The chain employs TRBV20-1 and TRBJ2-5, with D perhaps assigned TRBD1 or TRBD2 (5 bases each). V lost 0 bases and J lost 2, with 13 bases in between. Germline V gene data show CDR1 as DFQATT and CDR2 as SNEGSKA (reference sequence). This CDR3 spans 15 amino acids. The CDR3 reads CSARDGGRVQETQYF. The CDR3 nucleotides read TGCAGTGCTAGAGATGGAGGCAGGGTGCAAGAGACCCAGTACTTC.

This sequence joins TRBV7-9 and TRBJ2-1; perhaps TRBD2 as D (5 bases). Per germline, CDR1 SEHNR and CDR2 FQNEAQ (reference sequence). The CDR3 extends over 14 amino acids. Trimming stripped 5 bases from V and 10 bases from J, with 18 bases between. CDR3 coding DNA: TGTGCCAGCAGCGTTGGACGGAGCGGAGAAGAGCAGTTCTTC. As protein: CASSVGRSGEEQFF.

This clonotype appeared a few times. The CDR3: CASTKAAGGPKQPQHF. The CDR3 DNA reads as TGTGCCAGCACCAAGGCCGCGGGGGGGCCGAAACAGCCCCAGCATTTT. V usage is TRBV2 and J usage is TRBJ1-5, with a weak D call TRBD1 (6 bases). V lost 7 bases, J lost 7 bases, and 23 bases lay in between. The CDR3 runs 16 residues. Germline CDR1 SNHLY, CDR2 FYNNEI. The whole variable domain, filled in from reference TRBV2 and TRBJ1-5, reads EPEVTQTPSHQVTQMGQEVILRCVPISNHLYFYWYRQILGQKVEFLVSFYNNEISEKSEIFDDQFSVERPDGSNFTLKIRSTKLEDSAMYFCASTKAAGGPKQPQHFGDGTRLSIL.

This clonotype counts as large. The gene calls are TRBV7-2 and TRBJ1-6, with D possibly being TRBD1 (5 bases). The CDR3 consists of 14 residues. Germline V gives CDR1 SGHTA, CDR2 FQGNSA. The CDR3 DNA reads as TGTGCGTCATCCCCACGACAGCAAAATTCACCCCTCCACTTT. It codes for CASSPRQQNSPLHF.

As for this clonotype: The germline gene is not matched at one end of the junction; a read error may be the cause. The rearrangement links TRBV9 to TRBJ2-3; TRBD2 matches 8 bases. Germline V gene lookup returns CDR1 SGDLS and CDR2 YYNGEE. CDR3 size: 16 residues. The CDR3 sequence is CASSVGLAGRSETQYF. The DNA for the CDR3 is TGTGCCAGCAGCGTTGGACTAGCTGGACGGTCAGAGACGCAGTATTTT.

The rearrangement joins TRBV6-5 to TRBJ1-1; D is unclear. Germline CDR1 is MNHEY and CDR2 is SVGAGI. Trimming shortened V by 3 bases and J by 6 bases, and 14 bases separated the two germline ends. This CDR3 comprises 14 residues. In DNA form, the CDR3 reads TGTGCCAGCAGTTATTTTAGGGAAGAGGCTGAAGCTTTCTTT. Translation gives CASSYFREEAEAFF.

This clonotype occurred a few times. The chain joins TRBV19 to TRBJ1-1, with TRBD1 matching 9 bases. The CDR3 spans 14 residues. V lost 3 bases and J lost 4; bases outside the gene matches: 3. Germline V gene lookup returns CDR1 LNHDA and CDR2 SQIVND (reference sequence). This CDR3 is CASSIRQGGTEAFF. For the CDR3, the DNA is TGTGCCAGTAGTATTCGACAGGGGGGCACTGAAGCTTTCTTT.

The chain employs TRBV5-1 and TRBJ1-2; no firm D call. The CDR3 has 12 amino acids. The V gene lost 3 bases and the J gene lost 6 bases, with 9 bases spanning the gap. CDR1 and CDR2 (germline): SGHRS, YFSETQ. The CDR3 region is CASSSWEDGYTF. The CDR3 DNA reads TGCGCCAGCAGCTCATGGGAGGATGGCTACACCTTC.

This chain uses TRBV24-1 with TRBJ1-2, with TRBD1 identical over 9 bases. Germline assignment: CDR1 KGHDR and CDR2 SFDVKD. The V gene end was trimmed by 6 bases and the J gene end by 4 bases; junction bases not matched to a gene: 5. The CDR3 sequence is 14 residues long. The CDR3 DNA follows: TGTGCCACCAGTCCCCGACAGGGGGGCTATGGCTACACCTTC. Translated, it gives CATSPRQGGYGYTF.

This chain connects TRBV20-1 to TRBJ1-5, with 9 bases that match TRBD1. Trimming removed 3 bases from V and 4 bases from J; junction bases left unmatched: 13. The CDR3 is made up of 17 amino acids. Germline V gene data show CDR1 as DFQATT and CDR2 as SNEGSKA (reference sequence). The CDR3 DNA is TGCAGTGCTAGGACGGGACAGGGTACTATAGGGAATCAGCCCCAGCATTTT. Its translation: CSARTGQGTIGNQPQHF.

V and J are TRBV7-9 and TRBJ2-3; 8 bases fit TRBD2. The germline V gene encodes CDR1 SEHNR and CDR2 FQNEAQ (reference sequence). V lost 5 bases and J lost 0; bases outside the gene matches: 7. This CDR3 spans 16 amino acids. The DNA for the CDR3 is TGTGCCAGCAGCCGCCCCGCTAGCGGGAGCACAGATACGCAGTATTTT. Its translation: CASSRPASGSTDTQYF.

Written as DNA, the CDR3 is TGTGCCAGCCGGGGACAGGGGGCAGGAGAAAAACTGTTTTTT. Its translation is CASRGQGAGEKLFF. The gene calls are TRBV27 and TRBJ1-4; TRBD1 aligns across 12 bases. J was trimmed by 8 bases and V by 8 bases; bases with no gene match: 6. The CDR3 extends over 14 amino acids. CDR1 and CDR2 from the germline V gene are MNHEY and SMNVEV (reference sequence).

The gene calls are TRBV20-1 and TRBJ2-4; no reliable D call. The CDR3 is made up of 16 amino acids. The V gene's germline CDR1 is DFQATT and CDR2 SNEGSKA (reference sequence). V was cut by 0 bases and J by 1 base, with 13 bases left in between. CDR3 in amino acids: CSARDQVDSAKNIQYF. The CDR3 region has the DNA TGCAGTGCTAGAGATCAGGTAGATTCGGCCAAAAACATTCAGTACTTC.

J is TRBJ2-5 and V is TRBV29-1; 7 nucleotides agree with TRBD1. Germline-derived CDR1 and CDR2 are SQVTM and ANQGSEA. The V gene end was trimmed by 4 bases and the J gene end by 3 bases; junction bases not matched to a gene: 5. CDR3 length: 13 residues. In DNA, the CDR3 is TGCAGCGTTGGGGGGACAGTCAAAGAGACCCAGTACTTC. As protein: CSVGGTVKETQYF.

V and J are TRBV7-2 and TRBJ1-5, with D perhaps matching TRBD1 (6 bases). Germline assignment: CDR1 SGHTA and CDR2 FQGNSA. Trimming cost V 2 bases and J 4 bases, with 12 bases left between them. CDR3 length equals 15 residues. The CDR3, as DNA: TGTGCCAGCAGCTTAATACAGGGTGGGAATCAGCCCCAGCATTTT. Its translation is CASSLIQGGNQPQHF.